Sequencing of this TCR beta chain was carried out in a study of vaccination and CD4 T cells after COVID-19. Study-wide context: Mild disease affected 10 or so convalescent patients and severe disease one, all SARS-CoV-2 positive by nasal swab PCR.

Specified treatment: roughly ten-day PBMC culture with coronavirus spike peptide pools or control peptides (ViraFEST assay). TCR sequencing followed the expansion of antigen-specific T cells with peptide pools in ViraFEST. Half the growth medium was swapped for new IL-2 medium on days 3 and 7. At the Johns Hopkins FTIC core, DNA taken from cultured CD4+ T cells was sequenced by way of the Oncomine TCR Beta short-read assay. One entry per CDR3 protein, called by TCRdb with MiXCR from the PCR reads. The sample lists tens of thousands of distinct CDR3 sequences, 43% seen once, with roughly 2.9% in the top ten. A few counts support this clonotype. Its antigen is currently unknown. The source material was CD4+ T cells from blood, cultured in vitro, sampled after SARS-CoV-2 vaccination. The origin of this receptor is a human donor who had recovered from COVID-19.

This CDR3 is CASRRTGGGRGVNTEAFF. The CDR3 DNA reads as TGTGCCAGCAGACGCACGGGGGGGGGTAGGGGGGTGAACACTGAAGCTTTCTTT. This rearrangement joins TRBV7-2 to TRBJ1-1; D possibly corresponds to TRBD1 (6 bases). This CDR3 is 18 amino acids long. The germline gives CDR1 SGHTA, CDR2 FQGNSA. Trimming stripped 6 bases from V and 0 bases from J, with 23 bases between.